This T cell receptor beta chain stems from a study of T cell responses to AZD1222 COVID-19 vaccine. Germline CDR1 KGHSH, CDR2 LQKENI. The CDR3 length is 13 residues. V lost 4 bases and J lost 8; bases outside the gene matches: 7. Data came from immunoSEQ multiplex PCR; TCRdb stores just in-frame clones and leaves some out. Of 100,000 to 150,000 clones in the sample, 85% were seen once. The sample was peripheral blood, taken 28 days after the second dose of the MenACWY control vaccine. The receptor comes from an adult who received the MenACWY meningococcal vaccine as a control. J is TRBJ1-2 and V is TRBV18; TRBD1 agrees at 7 bases. CDR3 residues: CASSLRQGEGYTF. The CDR3 DNA sequence: TGTGCCAGCTCACTAAGACAGGGCGAAGGCTACACCTTC. Supplemented by reference TRBV18 and TRBJ1-2, the full variable domain reads NAGVMQNPRHLVRRRGQEARLRCSPMKGHSHVYWYRQLPEEGLKFMVYLQKENIIDESGMPKERFSAEFPKEGPSILRIQQVVRGDSAAYFCASSLRQGEGYTFGSGTRLTVV.